This T cell receptor (beta chain) stems from a study of cytomegalovirus exposure and HLA in healthy donors (dated by TCRdb to 2016 to 2017). At the level of the whole study: According to a later analysis, the approximately 120 validation repertoires were produced on the same platform as the 666 repertoires of the first cohort. The aim of the study was to test whether cataloging public T cell receptors could identify signatures of past pathogen exposure. In addition to the first cohort of around 670 subjects, a separate validation cohort of 120 different subjects was used. To predict cytomegalovirus infection status, the study combined high-throughput TCR immunosequencing, statistical association of individual TCRs with disease status, and machine learning. Overall study outcomes, separate from this receptor: A total of 150 or so TCR beta chains were listed by the study as associated with cytomegalovirus. The classifier was reported to diagnose cytomegalovirus status with high specificity and sensitivity in both the original and validation cohorts. All 120 or so repertoires were used to score co-occurrence in the validation cohort in a later analysis, because that analysis had no HLA typing for the cohort. In vitro tests confirmed that a few of the cytomegalovirus-associated TCR beta chains recognize cytomegalovirus antigens. Across donors, most TCR sequences were observed very rarely, whereas some public TCRs were present in many individuals. The authors suggested that the approach could potentially be generalized to other disease states and immunological phenotypes. Of the cluster scores, 85% to 95% were above 0 in a later analysis, which found that TCRs clustered in the first cohort also tended to co-occur in the 110 or so validation repertoires.

The V and J ends are trimmed by 2 bases and 0 bases, leaving 4 bases between them. The CDR3 sequence holds 13 residues, the cysteine and phenylalanine included. Only the CDR3 region is kept as DNA, spanning 39 bases read in frame from base 1. Sequences ENHRY (CDR1) and SYGVKD (CDR2) are obtained from the germline V gene. The donors belonged to the validation cohort of around 110 subjects, which was separate from the roughly 670-subject first cohort. The library was built by means of the immunoSEQ multiplex PCR assay. The source study handled its data this way. A statistical classification framework was developed to diagnose cytomegalovirus status using the catalog of TCR beta chain sequences. TCRdb's version of the immuneACCESS table is confined to in-frame rearrangements and falls short of the full clone set. An unresolved V gene accounts for under half of the shortfall where checked; the remainder is of unknown origin. V and J calls plus clone size are reproduced from that table; the DNA served to infer D and trimming. The sample yields some 140,000 clones; about 82% were counted once. The ten largest make up approximately 2.2% of the sample.

On this clone: Its recognized antigen is unknown. The sample holds no much larger clone one base away, and base qualities are not on file.

The V and J genes are TRBV10-3 and TRBJ1-1, with the D gene too uncertain to name. Material for sequencing was PBMCs. This TCR came from a human donor in good health. The base sequence is TGTGCCATCAGTGAGACAGTGAACACTGAAGCTTTCTTT. The translation is CAISETVNTEAFF.